Presented here are 25 T cell receptor beta chains from one specimen sequenced in a study of blood T cell repertoires in COVID-19. Clones were read by immunoSEQ multiplex PCR, and TCRdb kept only the in-frame ones, dropping some. The sample records approximately 170,000 clones, approximately 89% being singletons. Sequenced input: peripheral blood. The origin of the receptors is a man between 65 and 85 years old with acute or convalescent COVID-19.

The CDR3 loop reads CASSLRRASNQPQHF. The CDR3 region has the DNA TGTGCCAGCAGCTTAAGGAGGGCTAGCAATCAGCCCCAGCATTTT. The chain joins TRBV11-2 to TRBJ1-5; D call uncertain. The germline V gene encodes CDR1 SGHAT and CDR2 FQNNGV. V shed 2 bases and J shed 0 bases, with 8 bases lying between them. CDR3 length: 15 residues. The whole variable domain, remainder taken from reference TRBV11-2 and TRBJ1-5, is EAGVAQSPRYKIIEKRQSVAFWCNPISGHATLYWYQQILGQGPKLLIQFQNNGVVDDSQLPKDRFSAERLKGVDSTLKIQPAKLEDSAVYLCASSLRRASNQPQHFGDGTRLSIL.

The chain combines TRBV6-5 with TRBJ2-7; possible D gene TRBD1, 5 bases. CDR1 and CDR2 (germline): MNHEY, SVGAGI. The CDR3 is 12 amino acids. The V end lost 6 bases, the J end lost 6 bases, and 12 bases lay between the germline ends. The CDR3 DNA follows: TGTGCCAGCAGCCTAAGGGGCCTCGAGCAGTACTTC. This codes for CASSLRGLEQYF.

The V call is TRBV6-5, the J call TRBJ2-2, with TRBD2 matching over 7 bases. Looked up from germline, CDR1 is MNHEY and CDR2 is SVGAGI. The J segment lost 4 bases and the V segment lost 3 bases, leaving 5 bases of the junction unmatched. The CDR3 has 15 amino acids. The CDR3 region has the DNA TGTGCCAGCAGTTATGCTAGCGGCTTCACCGGGGAGCTGTTTTTT. Its translation: CASSYASGFTGELFF.

The chain links TRBV5-4 to TRBJ2-7; TRBD2 is a possible D gene (5 bases). The V end lost 0 bases, the J end lost 1 base, and 14 bases lay between the germline ends. The V gene's germline CDR1 is SGHNT and CDR2 YYREEE (reference sequence). This CDR3 is built from 16 residues. The CDR3 protein is CASSLGVGWESYEQYF. Here the CDR3 DNA reads TGTGCCAGCAGCTTGGGCGTGGGTTGGGAGTCCTACGAGCAGTACTTC.

The chain couples TRBV6-6 to TRBJ1-1; 9 bases match TRBD1. CDR3 length: 15 residues. With V trimmed by 6 bases and J by 6 bases, 11 bases remained unmatched. Germline assignment: CDR1 MNHNY and CDR2 SVGAGI (reference sequence). The CDR3 region is CASRPTLDRGAEAFF. DNA of the CDR3: TGTGCCAGCAGACCCACCTTGGACAGGGGAGCTGAAGCTTTCTTT.

The chain is built from TRBV21-1 and TRBJ1-5. TRBV21-1 is assigned pseudogene status. There are 12 residues in the CDR3. Written as DNA, the CDR3 is TGTGCCAGCAGCACCCACTTCCAGCCCCAGCATTTT. Translated, it gives CASSTHFQPQHF.

This clone has more than one count but fewer than ten. This chain connects TRBV10-3 to TRBJ2-7; 9 positions agree with TRBD1. This CDR3 is built from 12 residues. V shed 10 bases and J 5 bases; nucleotides not matched to a gene: 6. Germline V gene data show CDR1 as ENHRY and CDR2 as SYGVKD. CDR3 bases: TGTGCCACCGGGACAGGGCAAAACGAGCAGTACTTC. It translates to CATGTGQNEQYF.

The chain has TRBV29-1 and TRBJ2-7; D perhaps matches TRBD2 (6 bases). The CDR3 is 15 residues long. Per germline, CDR1 SQVTM and CDR2 ANQGSEA. Trimming took 1 base from V and 2 from J, leaving 15 bases between them. The CDR3 DNA reads as TGCAGCGTTGAAGGAGCCGGGGGTGGCCCCTACGAGCAGTACTTC. Amino acid sequence: CSVEGAGGGPYEQYF.

This chain uses TRBV5-4 with TRBJ1-1; TRBD1 aligns across 8 bases. Looked up from germline, CDR1 is SGHNT and CDR2 is YYREEE (reference sequence). This CDR3 has 14 residues. After removal of 5 bases from V and 1 base from J, the junction contained 4 bases not matched to a gene. The CDR3 DNA follows: TGTGCCAGCAGGACAGGGACAGGGAACACTGAAGCTTTCTTT. As protein: CASRTGTGNTEAFF.

J is TRBJ1-2 and V is TRBV10-3, with 8 bases matching TRBD1. With 10 bases clipped from V and 7 bases from J, the junction kept 5 bases outside the gene matches. Germline V CDR1 and CDR2: ENHRY, SYGVKD. This CDR3 contains 11 residues. In DNA form, the CDR3 reads TGTGCCACACAGACAGGGGTTGGCTACACCTTC. Translating gives CATQTGVGYTF.

This clone was found once. The chain couples TRBV4-3 to TRBJ1-6, with TRBD1 matching 8 bases. The CDR3 contains 20 residues. From germline, CDR1 is LGHNA and CDR2 YSLEER. Trimming took 4 bases from V and 0 from J; bases not matched to a gene: 14. The CDR3 region has the DNA TGCGCCAGCAGCCTTCGCTACCTAAACAGGGGGAGCTCCTATAATTCACCCCTCCACTTT. Amino acids: CASSLRYLNRGSSYNSPLHF.

This clone came up once. The J gene is TRBJ2-5, the V gene TRBV6-5, with TRBD1 matching over 8 bases. This CDR3 contains 14 residues. Germline CDR1 and CDR2: MNHEY and SVGAGI. V shed 4 bases, J shed 5 bases, and the junction held 6 bases outside the gene matches. The CDR3 nucleotides are TGTGCCAGCAGTTCCAGGGGGCTACAGGAGACCCAGTACTTC. Translating gives CASSSRGLQETQYF.

J is TRBJ1-2 and V is TRBV5-4; 7 bases line up with TRBD1. V shed 4 bases and J 3 bases; nucleotides not matched to a gene: 6. There are 14 residues in the CDR3. Looked up from germline, CDR1 is SGHNT and CDR2 is YYREEE (reference sequence). This CDR3 is CASSIWDRYYGYTF. Written as DNA, the CDR3 is TGTGCCAGCAGCATATGGGACAGATACTATGGCTACACCTTC. The full variable domain, rest sourced from reference TRBV5-4 and TRBJ1-2, is ETGVTQSPTHLIKTRGQQVTLRCSSQSGHNTVSWYQQALGQGPQFIFQYYREEENGRGNFPPRFSGLQFPNYSSELNVNALELDDSALYLCASSIWDRYYGYTFGSGTRLTVV.

The chain uses TRBV28 and TRBJ2-7; D remains ambiguous. This CDR3 is 14 amino acids long. V was cut by 6 bases and J by 0 bases, with 12 bases left in between. Per the germline V gene, CDR1 is MDHEN and CDR2 is SYDVKM. The CDR3 DNA reads as TGTGCCAGCAGCCGTATTTACAGCTCCTACGAGCAGTACTTC. It specifies CASSRIYSSYEQYF.

J is TRBJ2-5 and V is TRBV5-4, with TRBD1 as a possible D gene (6 bases). Deletions cut 0 bases from V and 5 bases from J, with 17 bases between. Per the germline V gene, CDR1 is SGHNT and CDR2 is YYREEE (reference sequence). The CDR3 contains 16 residues. CDR3 protein: CASSLVTGLLGETQYF. For the CDR3, the DNA is TGTGCCAGCAGCTTGGTGACAGGACTTCTGGGGGAGACCCAGTACTTC.

This chain uses TRBV6-5 with TRBJ2-3, with 10 bases lining up with TRBD2. The CDR3 is 15 residues long. V was clipped by 5 bases and J by 4 bases; unmatched bases: 6. From germline, CDR1 is MNHEY and CDR2 SVGAGI. CDR3 amino acids: CASSRLAGGADTQYF. The CDR3 DNA reads as TGTGCCAGCAGTCGGTTAGCGGGAGGTGCAGATACGCAGTATTTT.

CDR3 sequence (DNA): TGTGCCAGTAGTCTCGGACAGGGCCCTAATCAGCCCCAGCATTTT. Translating gives CASSLGQGPNQPQHF. The J gene is TRBJ1-5, the V gene TRBV19; 8 bases match TRBD1. This CDR3 is built from 15 residues. CDR1 is LNHDA and CDR2 is SQIVND in the germline V gene (reference sequence). Unmatched junction bases numbered 7, after V lost 5 bases and J lost 4 bases.

The genes are TRBV21-1 and TRBJ2-4; TRBD2 was called by the table and not checked on the DNA. TRBV21-1 is a pseudogene locus. The CDR3 has 17 residues. CDR3 DNA sequence: TGTGCCAGCAGCACCCTAAAGCGGAGAAACCTAAAAAACATTCAGTACTTC. Its protein product is CASSTLKRRNLKNIQYF.

This clone turned up a few times. This CDR3 is also generated by other DNA sequences in the sample. The J gene is TRBJ2-4, the V gene TRBV5-1, with D unresolved. Germline V gene data show CDR1 as SGHRS and CDR2 as YFSETQ. The CDR3 covers 14 residues. Trimming cost V 1 base and J 0 bases, with 5 bases left between them. The CDR3 protein is CASSLTVAKNIQYF. The CDR3 bases are TGCGCCAGCAGCTTGACTGTAGCCAAAAACATTCAGTACTTC. Variable domain in full (rest from reference TRBV5-1 and TRBJ2-4): KAGVTQTPRYLIKTRGQQVTLSCSPISGHRSVSWYQQTPGQGLQFLFEYFSETQRNKGNFPGRFSGRQFSNSRSEMNVSTLELGDSALYLCASSLTVAKNIQYFGAGTRLSVL.

V gene TRBV29-1 combines with J gene TRBJ2-7, with 11 bases matching TRBD1. V was clipped by 7 bases and J by 5 bases; unmatched bases: 7. Germline lookup yields CDR1 SQVTM and CDR2 ANQGSEA. This CDR3 contains 13 residues. CDR3 nucleotide sequence: TGCAGCGGGGGGACAGGGGGGGAGGACGAGCAGTACTTC. It codes for CSGGTGGEDEQYF.

J is TRBJ2-2 and V is TRBV29-1; D might be TRBD1 (6 bases). Germline V CDR1 and CDR2: SQVTM, ANQGSEA. Trimming cost V 4 bases and J 3 bases, with 15 bases left between them. The CDR3 is 15 amino acids. The CDR3 DNA is TGCAGCGTTGGGGGACACAGGACCGACACCGGGGAGCTGTTTTTT. Translation: CSVGGHRTDTGELFF.

The chain combines TRBV5-1 with TRBJ1-5; a weak D match, TRBD1 (5 bases). Trimming shortened V by 5 bases and J by 9 bases, and 15 bases separated the two germline ends. Germline V CDR1 and CDR2: SGHRS, YFSETQ. This CDR3 comprises 13 residues. CDR3 sequence: CASRTVQVWPQHF. The CDR3 nucleotides are TGCGCCAGCAGGACGGTACAGGTCTGGCCCCAGCATTTT.

The chain is built from TRBV28 and TRBJ1-4; perhaps TRBD1 as D (6 bases). CDR3 length: 15 amino acids. The V end was cut by 2 bases, the J end by 5 bases, with 12 bases between. Looked up from germline, CDR1 is MDHEN and CDR2 is SYDVKM. The CDR3, as DNA: TGTGCCAGCAGTTTAAGGGGACACGAGAATGAAAAACTGTTTTTT. Protein sequence: CASSLRGHENEKLFF.

The chain uses TRBV4-2 and TRBJ1-1; possible D gene TRBD1, 5 bases. CDR1 LGHNA and CDR2 YNFKEQ come from the germline V gene. This CDR3 contains 12 residues. Trimming stripped 8 bases from V and 4 bases from J, with 11 bases between. The CDR3 is CASEGDGTEAFF. The CDR3, as DNA: TGTGCCAGCGAAGGGGATGGCACTGAAGCTTTCTTT.

The chain carries TRBV3-1 (or the pseudogene TRBV3-2) and TRBJ1-2; D remains unclear. Deletions cut 7 bases from V and 0 bases from J, with 12 bases between. This CDR3 comprises 14 residues. Per germline, CDR1 LGHDT and CDR2 YNNKEL (reference sequence). The CDR3 loop reads CASNSERANYGYTF. The CDR3, as DNA: TGTGCCAGCAACTCAGAACGGGCTAACTATGGCTACACCTTC.